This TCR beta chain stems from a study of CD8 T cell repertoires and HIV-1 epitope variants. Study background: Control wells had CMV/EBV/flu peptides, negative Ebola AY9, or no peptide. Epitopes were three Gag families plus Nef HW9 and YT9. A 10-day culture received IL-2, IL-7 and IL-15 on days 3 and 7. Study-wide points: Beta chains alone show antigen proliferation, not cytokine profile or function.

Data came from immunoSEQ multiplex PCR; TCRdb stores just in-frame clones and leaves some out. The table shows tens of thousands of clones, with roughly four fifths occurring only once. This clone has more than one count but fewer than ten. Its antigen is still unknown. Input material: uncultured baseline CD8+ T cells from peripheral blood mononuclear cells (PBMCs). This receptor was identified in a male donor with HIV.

The CDR3 sequence: CASSEGEAHRYTF. Here the CDR3 DNA reads TGTGCCAGCAGTGAGGGGGAGGCGCATCGCTACACCTTC. This chain connects TRBV2 to TRBJ1-2, with a tentative D call TRBD1 (5 bases). CDR3 size: 13 residues. Trimming pared 3 bases from V and 9 bases from J, leaving 14 bases between. CDR1 SNHLY and CDR2 FYNNEI come from the germline V gene.